The rows below give T cell receptor beta chains drawn from one sample of a study of Ad26.COV2.S vaccination and SARS-CoV-2 variants. Libraries were prepared by immunoSEQ multiplex PCR; TCRdb keeps only in-frame clonotypes and omits some of them. The table includes around 450,000 clones, 89% detected once. The sequenced sample was peripheral blood, obtained in a trial of Ad26.COV2.S vaccine versus placebo. All receptors derive from a person aged 18-65 years who received the Ad26.COV2.S COVID-19 vaccine or a placebo. Each CDR3 is given without its conserved first and last residue.

ASSMEGAGNNSPLH	TRBV19	TRBJ1-6
ASSLVGTQETQY	TRBV7-9	TRBJ2-5
AISESGRGSSFIREAF	TRBV10-3	TRBJ1-1
ATGVEKGNEQF	TRBV28	TRBJ2-1
ASSQTGVEQY	TRBV7-3	TRBJ2-7
ASSQVSSTQY	TRBV3-1/TRBV3-2	TRBJ2-3
ASGWDEQF	TRBV12-3/TRBV12-4	TRBJ2-1
ASSPLQGKNSPLH	TRBV18	TRBJ1-6
ASRQGALNYGYT	TRBV5-1	TRBJ1-2
SVLYDRGEVYGYT	TRBV29-1	TRBJ1-2
ASRGAGNTGELF	TRBV7-2	TRBJ2-2
ASSYNDGEAF	TRBV7-9	TRBJ1-1
ASSPGHKVSSPLH	TRBV4-3	TRBJ1-6
ASTEGATNEKLF	TRBV19	TRBJ1-4
ASSQEKRPNTGELF	TRBV14	TRBJ2-2
ASSQSGRYGYT	TRBV16	TRBJ1-2
SVRAGGLHEQY	TRBV29-1	TRBJ2-7
ASSPRQFNEKLF	TRBV18	TRBJ1-4
SAEVGYNEKLF	TRBV29-1	TRBJ1-4
ASSALGGGAGEQF	TRBV5-6	TRBJ2-1
ASRFNRGRGEAF	TRBV27	TRBJ1-1
ASSDRRQGGYT	TRBV16	TRBJ1-2
ASRQQGGGANVLT	TRBV3-1/TRBV3-2	TRBJ2-6
ASTSGGALGSGETQY	TRBV28	TRBJ2-5
ASSSGGSGNTIY	TRBV5-1	TRBJ1-3
ASSEDLGDQPQH	TRBV2	TRBJ1-5
ASSRSRGGPYNEQF	TRBV11-1	TRBJ2-1
ASRLAGGLRLDTQY	TRBV5-6	TRBJ2-3
ASSLIRARTDTQY	TRBV7-3	TRBJ2-3
ASSLAGQGAYEQY	TRBV7-7	TRBJ2-7
ASSEDVREVLSEAF	TRBV6-1	TRBJ1-1
ASSSTPPTTIY	TRBV9	TRBJ1-3
ASSGRAGGSYNEQF	TRBV6-2/TRBV6-3	TRBJ2-1
ASSTSGTSGRAGTQY	TRBV7-3	TRBJ2-3
ASSLAGATNEKLF	TRBV5-1	TRBJ1-4
ASSLTSGAYYEQY	TRBV5-1	TRBJ2-7
ASSYTGQYKTEAF	TRBV7-2	TRBJ1-1
ASSVNTEAF	TRBV12-3/TRBV12-4	TRBJ1-1
ASSQTPDTRDNYGYT	TRBV5-1	TRBJ1-2
ASSVQSGDYGYT	TRBV9	TRBJ1-2
ASSYRANTEAF	TRBV6-2/TRBV6-3	TRBJ1-1
ASSPLEGWVSGYT	TRBV5-4	TRBJ1-2
AISERTRETQY	TRBV10-3	TRBJ2-5
SVPWGQQPNEKLF	TRBV29-1	TRBJ1-4
ASSLTSGSGNEQF	TRBV7-9	TRBJ2-1
ASSQPPGCRPYEQY	TRBV3-1/TRBV3-2	TRBJ2-7
ASSLVSSNYGYT	TRBV5-1	TRBJ1-2
ASSVVGGGAQETQY	TRBV9	TRBJ2-5
ASSLISILAGALDTQY	TRBV7-2	TRBJ2-3
ASSLLQGGINNSPLH	TRBV5-6	TRBJ1-6
ASSLRTGGETQY	TRBV7-9	TRBJ2-5
ASSLVLNTEAF	TRBV5-1	TRBJ1-1
ASSPSQPSAF	TRBV18	TRBJ2-1
ASSTGEQF	TRBV6-7	TRBJ2-1
ASSFRKVNYGYT	TRBV7-2	TRBJ1-2
ASSPRVTYNEQF	TRBV18	TRBJ2-1
ASSRPTGAITGELF	TRBV5-4	TRBJ2-2
ASVYGQGNYNEQF	TRBV12-5	TRBJ2-1
ASSGTTQDEQF	TRBV28	TRBJ2-1